Shown below are 27 T cell receptor beta chains from a single sample sequenced in a study of a mutant IDH1 vaccine in newly diagnosed glioma. Described time point: week 35, safety follow-up. The study gave 300 ug of mutant IDH1 20-mer peptide per vaccine dose, with topical imiquimod. No antigen is known for these receptors. Libraries were prepared by immunoSEQ multiplex PCR; TCRdb keeps only in-frame clonotypes and omits some of them. The sample carries roughly 32,000 clones, roughly four fifths recorded once. This material consisted of PBMCs, taken from a glioma patient whose treatment included an IDH1 peptide vaccine. These receptors were taken from a woman aged 18-35 years with glioma.

This rearrangement joins TRBV27 to TRBJ1-2; 8 nucleotides align to TRBD1. V gave up 6 bases and J gave up 5 bases; unmatched junction bases: 8. The CDR3 is made up of 14 amino acids. Germline V CDR1 and CDR2: MNHEY, SMNVEV (reference sequence). Here the CDR3 reads CASRAGDRQYGYTF. The CDR3 nucleotides read TGTGCCAGCAGGGCTGGGGACAGGCAATATGGCTACACCTTC.

V usage is TRBV12-5 and J usage is TRBJ1-2, with unresolved D. V gave up 2 bases and J gave up 5 bases, with 12 bases separating them. This CDR3 is 14 amino acids long. CDR1 is LGHNT, CDR2 FRNRAP, per germline. The CDR3 nucleotides read TGTGCTAGTGGTTTGTCGGGCAGAAAATATGGCTACACCTTC. Residues: CASGLSGRKYGYTF.

V and J are TRBV30 and TRBJ1-2; weak D call: TRBD1 (5 bases). Germline values: CDR1 GTSNPN, CDR2 SVGIG (reference sequence). CDR3 length: 12 amino acids. The germline V and J ends were trimmed by 1 base and 4 bases, with 7 bases remaining between them. The DNA for the CDR3 is TGTGCCTGGAGTGCCGGGGGCTATGGCTACACCTTC. Its translation: CAWSAGGYGYTF.

This chain joins TRBV19 and TRBJ2-5; D is uncertain. The V gene lost 1 base and the J gene lost 2 bases, with 14 bases spanning the gap. Germline V gene data show CDR1 as LNHDA and CDR2 as SQIVND (reference sequence). The CDR3 runs 16 residues. This CDR3 is CASSIGAGWAQETQYF. Here the CDR3 DNA reads TGTGCCAGTAGTATAGGGGCTGGCTGGGCACAAGAGACCCAGTACTTC. The whole variable domain, remainder taken from reference TRBV19 and TRBJ2-5, is DGGITQSPKYLFRKEGQNVTLSCEQNLNHDAMYWYRQDPGQGLRLIYYSQIVNDFQKGDIAEGYSVSREKKESFPLTVTSAQKNPTAFYLCASSIGAGWAQETQYFGPGTRLLVL.

The V and J genes are TRBV7-2 and TRBJ1-3; D uncertain. This CDR3 spans 14 amino acids. V was trimmed by 4 bases and J by 1 base, leaving 8 bases between them. Germline V gene sequence: CDR1 SGHTA, CDR2 FQGNSA. The CDR3 is CASSYTLSGNTIYF. DNA of the CDR3: TGTGCCAGCAGCTATACACTTTCTGGAAACACCATATATTTT.

The rearrangement uses TRBV6-1 and TRBJ2-7; the D gene is possibly TRBD2 (6 bases). The CDR3 sequence is 14 residues long. V was clipped by 0 bases and J by 1 base, with 7 bases between them. CDR1 and CDR2 (germline): MNHNS, SASEGT. CDR3 nucleotide sequence: TGTGCCAGCAGTGAAGCGCGGGGTTCCTACGAGCAGTACTTC. Its translation is CASSEARGSYEQYF.

V and J are TRBV7-2 and TRBJ2-1; D gene unclear. This CDR3 is built from 13 residues. V was pared by 2 bases and J by 6 bases, with 8 bases between. Germline V gives CDR1 SGHTA, CDR2 FQGNSA. The CDR3 DNA follows: TGTGCCAGCAGCTTATCCAGCCCCAATGAGCAGTTCTTC. Encoded protein: CASSLSSPNEQFF.

The chain couples TRBV7-9 to TRBJ2-1; D unclear. Germline V CDR1 and CDR2: SEHNR, FQNEAQ (reference sequence). CDR3 size: 12 residues. The V end was cut by 9 bases, the J end by 7 bases, with 13 bases between. The CDR3 bases are TGTGCCAGTGCAAACGTCGGGAATGAGCAGTTCTTC. It translates to CASANVGNEQFF.

The V call is TRBV15, the J call TRBJ1-6; a possible D gene is TRBD1 (5 bases). V gave up 3 bases and J gave up 3 bases, with 9 bases separating them. CDR3 length equals 15 residues. Germline values: CDR1 LNHNV, CDR2 YYDKDF (reference sequence). CDR3 loop: CATSSRDGYNSPLHF. CDR3 coding DNA: TGTGCCACCAGCAGCCGGGACGGCTATAATTCACCCCTCCACTTT.

The CDR3 is CASRGDSQETQYF. In DNA, the CDR3 is TGTGCCAGCAGGGGGGACAGCCAAGAGACCCAGTACTTC. The chain joins TRBV2 to TRBJ2-5; 7 bases are a match to TRBD1. CDR1 and CDR2 from the germline V gene are SNHLY and FYNNEI. Trimming removed 6 bases from V and 1 base from J; junction bases left unmatched: 2. This CDR3 has 13 amino acids.

This chain uses TRBV18 with TRBJ2-7; 12 nucleotides agree with TRBD2. This CDR3 region has 15 residues. V was clipped by 3 bases and J by 2 bases; unmatched bases: 2. Germline assignment: CDR1 KGHSH and CDR2 LQKENI. The CDR3 sequence: CASSPSSGGAYEQYF. DNA for the CDR3: TGTGCCAGCTCACCGTCTAGCGGGGGGGCCTACGAGCAGTACTTC.

The genes are TRBV18 and TRBJ2-7, with 8 bases lining up with TRBD1. Germline V gene sequence: CDR1 KGHSH, CDR2 LQKENI. The CDR3 consists of 17 residues. The junction had 14 bases not matched to a gene; V was cut back by 3 bases and J by 4 bases. The CDR3 here is CASSPSDGAQGAYEQYF. The CDR3 nucleotides read TGTGCCAGCTCACCGTCTGACGGGGCGCAGGGGGCATACGAGCAGTACTTC.

This sequence joins TRBV7-8 and TRBJ2-1; 7 nucleotides agree with TRBD2. The junction had 10 bases not matched to a gene; V was cut back by 2 bases and J by 0 bases. The CDR3 contains 18 residues. Germline assignment: CDR1 SGHVS and CDR2 FQNEAQ. The CDR3 nucleotides are TGTGCCAGCAGCTTACTCCGAGCGGGGTTCAGCTCCTACAATGAGCAGTTCTTC. Translation gives CASSLLRAGFSSYNEQFF.

V gene TRBV2 combines with J gene TRBJ2-2, with 9 bases fitting TRBD2. The CDR3 loop spans 18 amino acids. V shed 5 bases, J shed 0 bases, and the junction held 10 bases outside the gene matches. Germline-derived CDR1 and CDR2 are SNHLY and FYNNEI. CDR3 sequence: CASSRNSGSGPNTGELFF. The CDR3 DNA is TGTGCCAGCAGTCGCAATAGCGGGAGCGGGCCGAACACCGGGGAGCTGTTTTTT.

The J gene is TRBJ2-1, the V gene TRBV5-1, with 7 bases fitting TRBD1. Losses at the gene ends were 0 bases for V and 6 bases for J; bases not matched to a gene: 3. This CDR3 is built from 14 residues. Per germline, CDR1 SGHRS and CDR2 YFSETQ. This CDR3 is CASSLGQGPNEQFF. The CDR3 DNA sequence: TGCGCCAGCAGCTTGGGACAGGGACCCAATGAGCAGTTCTTC.

This clone was counted a few times. The chain's CDR3 is CASSWDRVRGYTF. CDR3 in DNA: TGTGCCAGCAGCTGGGACAGGGTCAGAGGCTACACCTTC. The V and J genes are TRBV5-4 and TRBJ1-2; 9 nucleotides match TRBD1. The trim removed 3 bases at V and 8 bases at J, leaving 5 bases unmatched. This CDR3 contains 13 residues. Per the germline V gene, CDR1 is SGHNT and CDR2 is YYREEE (reference sequence).

The V and J genes are TRBV4-1 and TRBJ2-7, with 13 bases that match TRBD2. The CDR3 covers 16 residues. Germline trimming cut 4 bases from V and 1 base from J; bases unmatched to any gene: 4. CDR1 and CDR2 from the germline V gene are MGHRA and YSYEKL. The CDR3 DNA is TGCGCCAGCAGCCCCCGGACTAGCGGGAGATCCTACGAGCAGTACTTC. This encodes CASSPRTSGRSYEQYF.

The chain combines TRBV5-6 with TRBJ2-7, with D uncertain. CDR3 length: 11 residues. The V and J ends lost 0 bases and 9 bases respectively, with 7 bases between them. Germline-derived CDR1 and CDR2 are SGHDT and YYEEEE. CDR3: CASSLDRAQYF. The CDR3 bases are TGTGCCAGCAGCTTGGATAGGGCGCAGTACTTC.

CDR3 amino acids: CASNVYEQYF. DNA for the CDR3: TGTGCCAGCAATGTCTACGAGCAGTACTTC. The chain employs TRBV6-1 and TRBJ2-7; D is uncertain. The germline V gene encodes CDR1 MNHNS and CDR2 SASEGT. The CDR3 runs 10 residues. V lost 7 bases and J 3 bases, leaving 4 bases between the germline ends.

This chain uses TRBV4-3 with TRBJ2-7; D is unresolved. Trimming took off 0 bases at V and 3 bases at J, with 12 bases between the two ends. The CDR3 contains 15 residues. Per the germline V gene, CDR1 is LGHNA and CDR2 is YSLEER. The CDR3 DNA is TGCGCCAGCAGCCAAGACCCCACTCCCAGCTACGAGCAGTACTTC. This gives the protein CASSQDPTPSYEQYF.

This rearrangement joins TRBV4-1 to TRBJ2-1; D remains ambiguous. The germline gives CDR1 MGHRA, CDR2 YSYEKL. The ends were cut back, 1 base at V and 6 bases at J, with 13 bases in the middle. The CDR3 is 15 residues long. This CDR3 is CASSQGWAEFNEQFF. The CDR3 DNA reads as TGCGCCAGCAGCCAAGGTTGGGCAGAGTTCAATGAGCAGTTCTTC.

The chain couples TRBV19 to TRBJ1-1; 10 nucleotides align to TRBD1. The CDR3 covers 13 residues. V lost 7 bases, J lost 10 bases, and 9 bases stayed unmatched. CDR1 and CDR2 (germline): LNHDA, SQIVND (reference sequence). The CDR3 protein is CASKYRDRGLAFF. The CDR3 bases are TGTGCCAGTAAATACCGGGACAGGGGTTTAGCTTTCTTT.

The chain employs TRBV7-6 and TRBJ1-1; TRBD1 matches at 7 bases. With 2 bases clipped from V and 11 bases from J, the junction kept 8 bases outside the gene matches. CDR3 length equals 13 residues. Germline-derived CDR1 and CDR2 are SGHVS and FNYEAQ. The CDR3 loop is CASSLTRDREAFF. The CDR3 region has the DNA TGTGCCAGCAGCTTAACCCGCGACAGGGAGGCTTTCTTT.

The chain has TRBV11-2 and TRBJ2-7; 11 nucleotides align to TRBD1. This CDR3 has 17 amino acids. The junction had 11 bases not matched to a gene; V was cut back by 1 base and J by 6 bases. Germline CDR1 reads SGHAT; CDR2 reads FQNNGV. CDR3 sequence reads: CASSLVLMGTGGIEQYF. CDR3 in DNA: TGTGCCAGCAGCTTAGTACTGATGGGGACAGGGGGTATCGAGCAGTACTTC.

The genes are TRBV5-1 and TRBJ2-7; D gene ambiguous. V gave up 0 bases and J gave up 7 bases, with 8 bases separating them. Germline V CDR1 and CDR2: SGHRS, YFSETQ. This CDR3 comprises 12 residues. The CDR3 DNA is TGCGCCAGCAGCTTGGAAGGGCGGGAGCAGTACTTC. Amino acids: CASSLEGREQYF.

The gene calls are TRBV7-9 and TRBJ2-1; D may be TRBD2 (5 bases). The CDR3 is 14 amino acids. Germline V lookup: CDR1 SEHNR, CDR2 FQNEAQ (reference sequence). With 2 bases removed from V and 8 bases from J, the gap between germline ends came to 13 bases. The CDR3 here is CASSLLRELDEQFF. The CDR3 nucleotides read TGTGCCAGCAGCTTATTGAGGGAGTTGGATGAGCAGTTCTTC.

This clone was detected once. The CDR3 reads CASSFPAGMETQYF. Written as DNA, the CDR3 is TGTGCCAGCAGCTTCCCGGCAGGGATGGAGACCCAGTACTTC. J is TRBJ2-5 and V is TRBV7-9, with a weak D call TRBD1 (5 bases). CDR1 and CDR2 (germline): SEHNR, FQNEAQ (reference sequence). V was shortened by 3 bases and J by 5 bases, with 13 bases between the two germline ends. This CDR3 is 14 amino acids long. The full variable domain, completed using reference TRBV7-9 and TRBJ2-5, is DTGVSQNPRHKITKRGQNVTFRCDPISEHNRLYWYRQTLGQGPEFLTYFQNEAQLEKSRLLSDRFSAERPKGSFSTLEIQRTEQGDSAMYLCASSFPAGMETQYFGPGTRLLVL.